These 2 T cell receptor beta chains came from one sample sequenced in a study of T-cell reconstitution after alpha-beta-depleted transplantation in children. Unique molecular identifiers were used in preparing the TCRbeta library. TCRdb processed the PCR reads anew with MiXCR; each CDR3 protein has one entry. This sample has fewer than 150,000 distinct CDR3 sequences, with 23% found just once. This material consisted of PBMCs, mostly from graft donor cells, taken 180 days after TCRalphabeta/CD19-depleted stem cell transplant. These receptors all come from a male patient aged 2-15 years who had a stem cell transplant for chronic granulomatous disease, so the T cells may come from the graft donor.

This clonotype came up many times. This chain links TRBV20-1 with TRBJ2-3, with 10 bases that match TRBD2. Germline CDR1 and CDR2: DFQATT and SNEGSKA (reference sequence). The CDR3 is made up of 16 amino acids. J was trimmed by 0 bases and V by 3 bases; bases with no gene match: 6. The CDR3 sequence is CSASSGGTTSTDTQYF. CDR3 coding DNA: TGCAGTGCTAGTAGCGGGGGGACTACTAGCACAGATACGCAGTATTTT.

The chain employs TRBV29-1 and TRBJ2-5; TRBD1 might be the D (6 bases). Germline-derived CDR1 and CDR2 are SQVTM and ANQGSEA. This CDR3 has 13 residues. V lost 7 bases to trimming and J lost 2 bases, with 14 bases between them. DNA of the CDR3: TGCAGCGGACACCGGGACACTCAAGAGACCCAGTACTTC. Encoded protein: CSGHRDTQETQYF.